This T cell receptor (beta chain) was observed in a study of identical twins. This CDR3 has 13 residues. The germline gives CDR1 DFQATT, CDR2 SNEGSKA (reference sequence). The V and J ends lost 6 bases and 8 bases respectively, with 16 bases between them. After template switching added a universal primer site, the resulting cDNA carried unique molecular identifiers. TCRdb re-derived calls from the 5' RACE reads in MiXCR, one entry per CDR3 protein. The sample shows roughly 750,000 distinct CDR3 sequences, around 20% of them seen only once. This clonotype showed up many times. Its matching antigen is unknown. Study-wide results and caveats: Fewer insertions were carried by abundant cord blood beta clonotypes, but none was seen in memory repertoires.

Another study also made use of these data, one on T cells expressing NK-cell markers.

Sequences were obtained from PBMCs. The source of this sequence is a woman younger than 35 in good health. V gene TRBV20-1 combines with J gene TRBJ1-4, with a weak D call TRBD1 (6 bases). In DNA, the CDR3 is TGCAGTGCGCGGAGGCCAGGGGAAGAAAAACTGTTTTTT. The encoded protein is CSARRPGEEKLFF.